The next 20 T cell receptor beta chains were all read from a single sample in a study of spatial heterogeneity in lung cancer. Study results and limitations: Tumoral mutation counts were tracked by counts of expanded intratumoral alpha and beta TCRs.

Time point reported: sample taken at primary tumor resection. TCRdb independently ran MiXCR on the 5' RACE reads; one entry per CDR3 protein. The repertoire holds more than 7,500 distinct CDR3 sequences, around 5.5% seen once, with around 25% in the top ten. Antigens of these TCRs are unknown. The sample here was lung tumor tissue, taken at surgery. These receptors were obtained from a female donor with early-stage non-small cell lung cancer.

This clonotype was detected many times. The V call is TRBV25-1, the J call TRBJ2-6; tentatively, D is TRBD2 (6 bases). This CDR3 has 15 amino acids. Trimming took off 1 base at V and 6 bases at J, with 10 bases between the two ends. Germline CDR1 is MGHDK and CDR2 is SYGVNS. CDR3 nucleotide sequence: TGTGCCAGCAGTGAATCTGGAGGGGTGGCCAACGTCCTGACTTTC. Its protein is CASSESGGVANVLTF.

Many counts were recorded for this clonotype. The rearrangement joins TRBV27 to TRBJ1-1, with no clear D. The CDR3 is 17 residues long. V lost 2 bases to trimming and J lost 5 bases, with 21 bases between them. Looked up from germline, CDR1 is MNHEY and CDR2 is SMNVEV (reference sequence). The CDR3 coding sequence is TGTGCCAGCAGTTTAAACCCACATAAGGGTAGAGGTACTGAAGCTTTCTTT. Its protein product is CASSLNPHKGRGTEAFF.

This clonotype was counted ten times or more. The gene calls are TRBV5-1 and TRBJ2-5; TRBD2 matches 9 bases. CDR1 SGHRS and CDR2 YFSETQ come from the germline V gene. The length of the CDR3 is 15 residues. Trimming removed 0 bases from V and 5 bases from J; junction bases left unmatched: 5. The CDR3 here is CASSLEGLALETQYF. CDR3 in DNA: TGCGCCAGCAGCTTGGAGGGACTAGCACTCGAGACCCAGTACTTC. The whole variable domain, filled in from reference TRBV5-1 and TRBJ2-5, reads KAGVTQTPRYLIKTRGQQVTLSCSPISGHRSVSWYQQTPGQGLQFLFEYFSETQRNKGNFPGRFSGRQFSNSRSEMNVSTLELGDSALYLCASSLEGLALETQYFGPGTRLLVL.

This clonotype came up many times. The CDR3 nucleotides read TGTGCCAGCAGCTTAGGGGGAACCTACGAGCAGTACTTC. It yields the protein CASSLGGTYEQYF. The chain recombines TRBV7-6 with TRBJ2-7, with D unclear. CDR1 is SGHVS, CDR2 FNYEAQ, per germline. CDR3 length equals 13 residues. V was cut by 1 base and J by 2 bases, with 6 bases left in between.

In its sample, this clonotype was seen many times. The gene calls are TRBV3-1 and TRBJ2-5; D unresolved. This CDR3 contains 12 residues. The germline gives CDR1 LGHDT, CDR2 YNNKEL (reference sequence). V was clipped by 4 bases and J by 5 bases, with 8 bases between them. The DNA of the CDR3 is TGTGCCAGCAGCCTCAGTTACGAGACCCAGTACTTC. Encoded protein: CASSLSYETQYF.

By its share, this clonotype is medium-sized. The CDR3, as DNA: TGTGCCAGCTCGCAAAGGGTTAGGCAGCCCCAGCATTTT. Amino acids: CASSQRVRQPQHF. The rearrangement uses TRBV18 and TRBJ1-5; no clear D. This CDR3 has 13 amino acids. Germline CDR1 KGHSH, CDR2 LQKENI. With 6 bases removed from V and 7 bases from J, the gap between germline ends came to 13 bases.

This clonotype was picked up many times. The chain employs TRBV7-2 and TRBJ1-2; 8 nucleotides align to TRBD1. After removal of 5 bases from V and 3 bases from J, the junction contained 5 bases not matched to a gene. CDR1 and CDR2 from the germline V gene are SGHTA and FQGNSA. CDR3 length equals 14 residues. CDR3 protein: CASSPDRAHYGYTF. For the CDR3, the DNA is TGTGCCAGCAGCCCGGACAGGGCCCACTATGGCTACACCTTC.

At least ten counts were recorded for this clonotype. The V and J genes are TRBV7-2 and TRBJ2-5; 9 bases are shared with TRBD2. The trim removed 8 bases at V and 0 bases at J, leaving 7 bases unmatched. The CDR3 totals 15 residues. CDR1 is SGHTA and CDR2 is FQGNSA in the germline V gene. CDR3 in amino acids: CASAPLAGYQETQYF. The CDR3 region has the DNA TGTGCCAGCGCCCCCCTAGCGGGGTACCAAGAGACCCAGTACTTC.

V usage is TRBV18 and J usage is TRBJ1-2; D uncertain. The length of the CDR3 is 17 residues. Deletions cut 3 bases from V and 0 bases from J, with 17 bases between. The germline gives CDR1 KGHSH, CDR2 LQKENI. The CDR3 nucleotides are TGTGCCAGCTCACCGCCACAAGGGTACTCCACTAACTATGGCTACACCTTC. Translation gives CASSPPQGYSTNYGYTF.

This clonotype was recorded many times. The rearrangement links TRBV20-1 to TRBJ2-1; 7 bases are shared with TRBD2. Trimming removed 3 bases from V and 4 bases from J; junction bases left unmatched: 6. CDR1 is DFQATT and CDR2 is SNEGSKA in the germline V gene (reference sequence). This CDR3 has 14 residues. CDR3: CSASGQRGYNEQFF. Written as DNA, the CDR3 is TGCAGTGCTAGCGGGCAGCGGGGTTACAATGAGCAGTTCTTC.

This clonotype was counted ten times or more. The chain has TRBV27 and TRBJ2-7, with a weak D call TRBD1 (5 bases). V was trimmed by 8 bases and J by 0 bases, leaving 17 bases between them. The CDR3 runs to 15 residues. CDR1 is MNHEY and CDR2 is SMNVEV in the germline V gene (reference sequence). The CDR3 loop is CASAKWQGSSYEQYF. The CDR3 nucleotides read TGTGCCAGCGCTAAATGGCAGGGCAGCTCCTACGAGCAGTACTTC.

In this sample, this clonotype turned up many times. The chain carries TRBV20-1 and TRBJ1-6, with no clear D. Germline CDR1 reads DFQATT; CDR2 reads SNEGSKA (reference sequence). The CDR3 has 13 residues. V lost 2 bases and J 11 bases, leaving 13 bases between the germline ends. CDR3 coding DNA: TGCAGTGCTAGACCGGGGAAGAGGGCACCCCTCCACTTT. This gives the protein CSARPGKRAPLHF.

This clonotype was recorded at least ten times. The V call is TRBV29-1, the J call TRBJ1-1, with D tentatively TRBD1 (5 bases). The V gene lost 4 bases and the J gene lost 11 bases, with 11 bases spanning the gap. Germline lookup yields CDR1 SQVTM and CDR2 ANQGSEA. This CDR3 is 10 amino acids long. CDR3 sequence reads: CSVGGGEAFF. DNA for the CDR3: TGCAGCGTTGGGGGAGGGGAGGCTTTCTTT.

On this clonotype: A much bigger clone sits one base away, suggesting this may be a read error. This chain connects TRBV6-2 or TRBV6-3 to TRBJ2-3, with D perhaps TRBD1 or TRBD2 (5 bases each). Germline lookup yields CDR1 MNHEY and CDR2 SVGEGT. CDR3 length: 13 residues. CDR3 loop: CVSREPSFDTQYF. The DNA of the CDR3 is TGTGTCAGCAGGGAGCCATCTTTTGATACGCAGTATTTT.

A few counts support this clonotype. The chain couples TRBV20-1 to TRBJ1-1; TRBD1 matches 7 bases. The CDR3 length is 14 residues. With 4 bases clipped from V and 4 bases from J, the junction kept 9 bases outside the gene matches. Germline assignment: CDR1 DFQATT and CDR2 SNEGSKA (reference sequence). The CDR3: CSATTGAWSTEAFF. CDR3 bases: TGCAGTGCTACCACAGGGGCTTGGAGCACTGAAGCTTTCTTT.

This clonotype was seen ten or more times. V usage is TRBV7-9 and J usage is TRBJ2-3; 9 nucleotides agree with TRBD1. Germline V gene data show CDR1 as SEHNR and CDR2 as FQNEAQ (reference sequence). This CDR3 region has 14 residues. With 2 bases clipped from V and 5 bases from J, the junction kept 2 bases outside the gene matches. In DNA form, the CDR3 reads TGTGCCAGCAGCTTACAGACAGGGGGAGATACGCAGTATTTT. Translation: CASSLQTGGDTQYF.

By sample share, this clonotype is medium-sized. The gene calls are TRBV18 and TRBJ2-1; 7 bases are a match to TRBD2. The CDR3 covers 14 residues. CDR1 is KGHSH and CDR2 is LQKENI in the germline V gene. V gave up 3 bases and J gave up 6 bases; unmatched junction bases: 5. The CDR3: CASSPRDYLNEQFF. The CDR3, as DNA: TGTGCCAGCTCACCGAGGGACTACCTCAATGAGCAGTTCTTC. The variable domain in full, completed from reference TRBV18 and TRBJ2-1, reads NAGVMQNPRHLVRRRGQEARLRCSPMKGHSHVYWYRQLPEEGLKFMVYLQKENIIDESGMPKERFSAEFPKEGPSILRIQQVVRGDSAAYFCASSPRDYLNEQFFGPGTRLTVL.

The sample holds many counts of this clonotype. This chain joins TRBV20-1 and TRBJ1-1; 7 nucleotides match TRBD1. Germline assignment: CDR1 DFQATT and CDR2 SNEGSKA (reference sequence). The CDR3 runs to 14 residues. V shed 6 bases, J shed 3 bases, and the junction held 10 bases outside the gene matches. CDR3 sequence: CSARGAGGYTEAFF. CDR3 nucleotides: TGCAGTGCCAGGGGCGCAGGGGGTTACACTGAAGCTTTCTTT.

This clonotype was observed a few times. The chain links TRBV27 to TRBJ2-1; 9 nucleotides agree with TRBD2. After removal of 5 bases from V and 10 bases from J, the junction contained 6 bases not matched to a gene. Germline values: CDR1 MNHEY, CDR2 SMNVEV (reference sequence). The CDR3 totals 13 residues. CDR3 nucleotide sequence: TGTGCCAGCAGTCTATGGGCGGGAGGGGAGCAGTTCTTC. It yields the protein CASSLWAGGEQFF.

This clonotype was picked up many times. A junction boundary mismatches the germline segment, possibly from a read error. The rearrangement links TRBV20-1 to TRBJ1-2; weak D call: TRBD1 (5 bases). Germline V CDR1 and CDR2: DFQATT, SNEGSKA (reference sequence). This CDR3 has 12 residues. In DNA form, the CDR3 reads TGCAGTGCTCAGTCACCCGGGGCCAAGTCTGTTTTC. This encodes CSAQSPGAKSVF.